The 15 T cell receptor beta chains reported below all come from one sample, sequenced in a study of CD8+CD57+ T cells in acquired aplastic anemia. Profiling of TCR beta VDJ combinations and CDR3 sequences used genomic DNA as template. TCRdb processed the reads anew with MiXCR; each CDR3 protein has one entry. The data contain 110,000 or so distinct CDR3 sequences, about half of them singletons. Sequencing was done on a sample of sorted CD4+, CD8+, or CD8+CD57+ T cells (not recorded which) from PBMCs. The receptors derive from a human donor in good health, serving as a control.

The chain links TRBV9 to TRBJ2-1, with 8 bases that match TRBD1. J gave up 2 bases and V 4 bases, and 8 bases lay outside the gene matches. CDR3 length equals 16 residues. In germline, CDR1 is SGDLS, CDR2 YYNGEE. The CDR3 DNA reads as TGTGCCAGCAGCTCCCGACAGGGGTCGACCTACAATGAGCAGTTCTTC. It encodes CASSSRQGSTYNEQFF. The entire variable domain, with the rest obtained from reference TRBV9 and TRBJ2-1, is as follows: DSGVTQTPKHLITATGQRVTLRCSPRSGDLSVYWYQQSLDQGLQFLIQYYNGEERAKGNILERFSAQQFPDLHSELNLSSLELGDSALYFCASSSRQGSTYNEQFFGPGTRLTVL.

This clonotype came up many times. This chain links TRBV9 with TRBJ2-1; 8 bases align to TRBD2. CDR3 length: 15 amino acids. V shed 0 bases and J 4 bases; nucleotides not matched to a gene: 3. Germline CDR1 SGDLS, CDR2 YYNGEE. The chain's CDR3 is CASSVASGGYNEQFF. CDR3 DNA sequence: TGTGCCAGCAGCGTAGCCAGCGGGGGATACAATGAGCAGTTCTTC.

Comment on this clonotype: A read error may be the cause here, since a much bigger clone is one base away. The chain employs TRBV12-3 or TRBV12-4 and TRBJ2-1, with 7 bases that match TRBD2. CDR3 length: 14 residues. With V trimmed by 11 bases and J by 4 bases, 11 bases remained unmatched. CDR3 residues: CACAPSGVYNEQFF. The CDR3, as DNA: TGTGCCTGCGCCCCAAGCGGGGTATACAATGAGCAGTTCTTC.

The chain couples TRBV25-1 to TRBJ2-7, with 9 bases that match TRBD1. Unmatched junction bases numbered 5, after V lost 7 bases and J lost 4 bases. The V gene's germline CDR1 is MGHDK and CDR2 SYGVNS. CDR3 length: 13 amino acids. CDR3 sequence (DNA): TGTGCCAGCATCTCGGGGACAGGGTACGAGCAGTACTTC. Protein: CASISGTGYEQYF.

The sample holds one count of this clonotype. V and J are TRBV28 and TRBJ2-1; D not certain. Germline CDR1 MDHEN, CDR2 SYDVKM. Trimming removed 6 bases at V and 5 bases at J, with 17 bases between. The CDR3 totals 15 residues. This CDR3 is CASSPSDSVNNEQFF. CDR3 DNA sequence: TGTGCCAGCAGCCCGAGTGACTCGGTCAACAATGAGCAGTTCTTC.

This clonotype was found many times. J is TRBJ2-7 and V is TRBV29-1, with 12 positions matching TRBD2. J gave up 4 bases and V 5 bases, and 3 bases lay outside the gene matches. CDR1 and CDR2 (germline): SQVTM, ANQGSEA. This CDR3 is 13 amino acids long. CDR3 loop: CSVRLAGVYEQYF. Here the CDR3 DNA reads TGCAGCGTTAGACTAGCGGGGGTATACGAGCAGTACTTC.

This clonotype has ten or more counts. The V call is TRBV10-1, the J call TRBJ1-1, with 9 bases identical to TRBD1. This CDR3 is 16 amino acids long. CDR1 and CDR2 from the germline V gene are WNHNN and SYGVQD (reference sequence). V dropped 6 bases and J dropped 4; count of bases not matched to a gene: 12. The CDR3 sequence is CASRATGTGYGTEAFF. The CDR3, as DNA: TGCGCCAGCAGAGCGACCGGGACAGGGTACGGCACTGAAGCTTTCTTT.

This clonotype has just one count. The rearrangement joins TRBV20-1 to TRBJ2-7; D uncertain. The CDR3 is 13 residues long. Trimming cost V 6 bases and J 0 bases, with 12 bases left between them. Looked up from germline, CDR1 is DFQATT and CDR2 is SNEGSKA (reference sequence). The CDR3 DNA follows: TGCAGTGCAGGCGGAGATACCTCCTACGAGCAGTACTTC. This gives the protein CSAGGDTSYEQYF.

A remark on this clonotype: An end of the junction does not agree with germline; a read error may underlie this. The V call is TRBV25-1, the J call TRBJ1-5; D unclear. This CDR3 region has 15 residues. Germline V lookup: CDR1 MGHDK, CDR2 SYGVNS. As DNA, the CDR3 is TGCGCCAGCAGCAACTTCGGGGTTAGCAATCAGCCCCAGCATTTT. Its translation: CASSNFGVSNQPQHF.

J is TRBJ1-6 and V is TRBV25-1; D unresolved. There are 12 residues in the CDR3. V dropped 0 bases and J dropped 7 bases, with 1 base sitting between them. Germline loops: CDR1 MGHDK, CDR2 SYGVNS. The CDR3 DNA reads TGTGCCAGCAGTGAATACAATTCACCCCTCCACTTT. Translating gives CASSEYNSPLHF. The whole variable domain, filled in from reference TRBV25-1 and TRBJ1-6, reads EADIYQTPRYLVIGTGKKITLECSQTMGHDKMYWYQQDPGMELHLIHYSYGVNSTEKGDLSSESTVSRIRTEHFPLTLESARPSHTSQYLCASSEYNSPLHFGNGTRLTVT.

Only a few counts were recorded for this clonotype. The J gene is TRBJ2-2, the V gene TRBV25-1; D remains ambiguous. Germline CDR1 reads MGHDK; CDR2 reads SYGVNS. Trimming removed 3 bases at V and 3 bases at J, with 11 bases between. CDR3 length: 15 amino acids. The CDR3 loop reads CASSDGQRHTGELFF. Written as DNA, the CDR3 is TGTGCCAGCAGTGACGGCCAGCGTCACACCGGGGAGCTGTTTTTT.

This clonotype was seen ten or more times. The chain recombines TRBV15 with TRBJ1-5; the match to TRBD1 covers 9 bases. The CDR3 spans 14 residues. The germline V gene has CDR1 LNHNV and CDR2 YYDKDF (reference sequence). V lost 4 bases, J lost 7 bases, and 5 bases stayed unmatched. CDR3 protein: CATSTTGGRQPQHF. CDR3 DNA sequence: TGTGCCACCAGCACTACAGGGGGCCGGCAGCCCCAGCATTTT.

This rearrangement joins TRBV12-3 or TRBV12-4 to TRBJ2-3, with 8 bases matching TRBD2. This CDR3 spans 14 amino acids. V lost 8 bases, J lost 0 bases, and 4 bases stayed unmatched. CDR3 coding DNA: TGTGCCAGCGGGGTAGCGGGAAGCACAGATACGCAGTATTTT. Translating gives CASGVAGSTDTQYF.

The rearrangement joins TRBV2 to TRBJ2-7; 7 bases align to TRBD1. Germline trimming cut 2 bases from V and 9 bases from J; bases unmatched to any gene: 1. The CDR3 is made up of 11 amino acids. Germline V lookup: CDR1 SNHLY, CDR2 FYNNEI. The CDR3 coding sequence is TGTGCCAGCAGTGAACGGGACAGGCAGTACTTC. The encoded protein is CASSERDRQYF.

This clonotype was seen many times. The chain recombines TRBV6-6 with TRBJ2-1; a possible D gene is TRBD2 (7 bases). The V and J ends lost 2 bases and 10 bases respectively, with 12 bases between them. In germline, CDR1 is MNHNY, CDR2 SVGAGI (reference sequence). The CDR3 consists of 13 residues. The CDR3 coding sequence is TGTGCCAGCAGTTACGGGGGGGCGGGAGAGCAGTTCTTC. Protein sequence: CASSYGGAGEQFF.